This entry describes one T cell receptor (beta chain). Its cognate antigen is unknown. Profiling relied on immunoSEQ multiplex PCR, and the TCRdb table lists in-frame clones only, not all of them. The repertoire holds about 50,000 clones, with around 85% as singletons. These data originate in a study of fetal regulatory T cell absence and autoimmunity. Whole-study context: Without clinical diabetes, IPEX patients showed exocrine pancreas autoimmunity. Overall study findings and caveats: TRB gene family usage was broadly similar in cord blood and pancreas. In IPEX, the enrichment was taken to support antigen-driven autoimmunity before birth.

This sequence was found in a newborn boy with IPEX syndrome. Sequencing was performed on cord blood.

The CDR3 bases are TGCGCCAGCAGTCAATCCGGACAGGGGGCTGTAGATACGCAGTATTTT. Its protein product is CASSQSGQGAVDTQYF. The gene calls are TRBV23-1 and TRBJ2-3; 11 positions agree with TRBD1. TRBV23-1 is an ORF for which the function is uncertain. V lost 0 bases to trimming and J lost 5 bases; unmatched junction nucleotides: 4. The CDR3 runs to 16 residues.